The clone carrying this T cell receptor (beta chain) was picked up a small number of times. As yet, its antigen is unknown. This entry is derived from a study of blood T cells in healthy people across ages. The authors ran a second PCR of 7 to 11 cycles using a sample-barcoded 5' primer and a J-beta primer mix. TCRdb used MiXCR to reprocess the 5' RACE reads, holding one entry per CDR3 protein. This sample carries about 1.1 million distinct CDR3 sequences, around two fifths of them seen once, and the ten largest clones take under 15%. The study's findings and limits: TCR beta diversity correlated strongly with naive T cell percentage.

The CDR3 sequence is 14 residues long. Germline V gene data show CDR1 as MNHEY and CDR2 as SVGEGT. Trimming took off 2 bases at V and 1 base at J, with 8 bases between the two ends. This TCR was sampled from a man between 18 and 29 years old in good health. The sample consisted of blood. The gene calls are TRBV6-2 or TRBV6-3 and TRBJ1-1, with no clear D. CDR3 protein: CASSYRTENTEAFF. CDR3 DNA: TGTGCCAGCAGTTACCGGACCGAGAACACTGAAGCTTTCTTT.